Reported below is one TCR beta chain. The antigen is unknown. The same CDR3 can be traced to other DNA sequences in this sample. CD8 cells classed as naive were CD45RO-negative and positively selected for CCR7, excluding terminally differentiated effector memory CD45RA+ cells. These data are taken from a study of shared clonotypes between healthy human individuals. Study conclusions and caveats: Clonotypes shared by all four sorted-subset donors had higher generation probabilities than non-shared clonotypes.

The CDR3 covers 16 residues. V dropped 0 bases and J dropped 3; count of bases not matched to a gene: 3. Germline CDR1 is SGDLS and CDR2 is YYNGEE. A deep-level run was used for the assay. Per the original data handling: ImmunoSEQ output held junction-only sequences without quality scores, so filtering differed. The repertoire was sequenced with immunoSEQ multiplex PCR; TCRdb's copy has only in-frame clones and lacks some. From that table come the V and J calls and clone size; the DNA was used to work out D and trimming. The sample consists of roughly 770,000 clones, about 96% of them appearing once. The sequencing input was naive CD8+ T cells sorted from blood. The source of this sequence is a man aged 25-40 years in good health. This rearrangement joins TRBV9 to TRBJ2-1; 10 positions match TRBD2. The CDR3 reads CASSVGTSGIYNEQFF. The CDR3 DNA is TGTGCCAGCAGCGTAGGAACTAGCGGGATCTACAATGAGCAGTTCTTC.